The 18 T cell receptor beta chains below come from one sample, sequenced in a study of blood T cell repertoires in COVID-19. Profiled with immunoSEQ multiplex PCR; TCRdb holds only in-frame clones, not every one. This sample has 250,000 to 350,000 clones, with around nine tenths found just once. Sequenced sample: PBMCs or T cells enriched from blood (not recorded which). Every receptor here comes from a woman aged 25 to 39 who had recovered from COVID-19.

The CDR3 nucleotides are TGCGCCAGCAGCTTGGGTCCCGGGCTAGCGGGAGGGGAGACCCAGTACTTC. The encoded protein is CASSLGPGLAGGETQYF. J is TRBJ2-5 and V is TRBV5-1; 12 bases fit TRBD2. V lost 0 bases, J lost 5 bases, and 8 bases stayed unmatched. Germline values: CDR1 SGHRS, CDR2 YFSETQ. The CDR3 has 17 residues.

The chain uses TRBV19 and TRBJ1-4, with TRBD1 matching 8 bases. The CDR3 totals 14 residues. In germline, CDR1 is LNHDA, CDR2 SQIVND (reference sequence). The V segment lost 10 bases and the J segment 2 bases; nucleotides outside the gene matches: 6. CDR3 region: CATGQGGTNEKLFF. The CDR3 DNA is TGTGCCACCGGACAGGGAGGTACTAATGAAAAACTGTTTTTT.

The V call is TRBV5-4, the J call TRBJ2-2, with a possible D match to TRBD1 (6 bases). V shed 4 bases and J shed 6 bases, with 16 bases lying between them. This CDR3 is built from 15 residues. CDR1 and CDR2 from the germline V gene are SGHNT and YYREEE (reference sequence). CDR3 sequence (DNA): TGTGCCAGCAGCCTACAGGGAGCGAATGCCGGGGAGCTGTTTTTT. This sequence encodes CASSLQGANAGELFF.

The chain couples TRBV7-2 to TRBJ1-5; 9 positions match TRBD1. CDR1 and CDR2 from the germline V gene are SGHTA and FQGNSA. V shed 5 bases and J 5 bases; nucleotides not matched to a gene: 7. The CDR3 loop spans 15 amino acids. CDR3 sequence: CASSARTGVYQPQHF. Written as DNA, the CDR3 is TGTGCCAGCAGCGCGCGGACAGGGGTTTATCAGCCCCAGCATTTT.

This rearrangement joins TRBV28 to TRBJ1-1; D is uncertain. From germline, CDR1 is MDHEN and CDR2 SYDVKM. This CDR3 region has 13 residues. V dropped 7 bases and J dropped 1 base, with 10 bases sitting between them. Written as DNA, the CDR3 is TGTGCCAGCACCGAGACTGCGAACACTGAAGCTTTCTTT. Translated, it gives CASTETANTEAFF.

V and J are TRBV29-1 and TRBJ1-2, with no clear D. CDR3 size: 15 residues. Trimming pared 2 bases from V and 1 base from J, leaving 14 bases between. Germline V gives CDR1 SQVTM, CDR2 ANQGSEA. The DNA of the CDR3 is TGCAGCGTTGAACCGAGGGCATTGGGTAACTATGGCTACACCTTC. Translating it yields CSVEPRALGNYGYTF.

CDR3 protein: CASSQVSGGSTYEQYF. The CDR3 nucleotides are TGTGCCAGCAGCCAAGTTTCCGGCGGGAGTACCTACGAGCAGTACTTC. The chain employs TRBV4-2 and TRBJ2-7, with 7 bases aligning to TRBD2. The germline gives CDR1 LGHNA, CDR2 YNFKEQ. The CDR3 is 16 amino acids. The V and J ends lost 1 base and 2 bases, in that order; junction bases with no gene match: 8.

This clone was picked up a small number of times. J is TRBJ2-7 and V is TRBV18; 9 positions agree with TRBD1. The germline CDR1 and CDR2 sequences are KGHSH and LQKENI. Losses at the gene ends were 3 bases for V and 5 bases for J; bases not matched to a gene: 5. This CDR3 contains 14 residues. The CDR3 region is CASSPGTGRNEQYF. CDR3 nucleotides: TGTGCCAGCTCACCTGGGACAGGGCGGAACGAGCAGTACTTC.

The chain couples TRBV28 to TRBJ1-1, with 7 nucleotides matching TRBD1. In germline, CDR1 is MDHEN, CDR2 SYDVKM. V shed 4 bases and J 0 bases; nucleotides not matched to a gene: 14. The CDR3 runs to 18 residues. This chain's CDR3 is CASSSTGTHPYLNTEAFF. The CDR3 coding sequence is TGTGCCAGCAGTTCGACAGGGACCCACCCTTATTTGAACACTGAAGCTTTCTTT.

The chain combines TRBV19 with TRBJ2-1, with 12 bases lining up with TRBD2. Losses at the gene ends were 9 bases for V and 7 bases for J; bases not matched to a gene: 7. This CDR3 spans 14 amino acids. Germline CDR1 reads LNHDA; CDR2 reads SQIVND (reference sequence). CDR3 nucleotides: TGTGCCAGCGCCGGACTAGCGGGGAGGAATGAGCAGTTCTTC. It yields the protein CASAGLAGRNEQFF.

This chain uses TRBV3-1 (or the pseudogene TRBV3-2) with TRBJ1-6, with D possibly matching TRBD1 (6 bases). The V and J ends lost 7 bases and 0 bases respectively, with 22 bases between them. The CDR3 loop spans 19 amino acids. The germline gives CDR1 LGHDT, CDR2 YNNKEL (reference sequence). The CDR3 spells CASTQGVRGPISYNSPLHF. Written as DNA, the CDR3 is TGTGCCAGCACACAGGGAGTGAGAGGTCCTATCTCCTATAATTCACCCCTCCACTTT.

The chain links TRBV7-2 to TRBJ2-1; D is undetermined. V dropped 6 bases and J dropped 0 bases, with 9 bases sitting between them. CDR1 is SGHTA and CDR2 is FQGNSA in the germline V gene. The CDR3 has 14 residues. The CDR3 bases are TGTGCCAGCAGTGCGCGAAGCTCCTACAATGAGCAGTTCTTC. It specifies CASSARSSYNEQFF.

The J gene is TRBJ1-6, the V gene TRBV28, with no clear D. The CDR3 totals 13 residues. The germline CDR1 and CDR2 sequences are MDHEN and SYDVKM. V lost 7 bases to trimming and J lost 0 bases, with 4 bases between them. CDR3 sequence (DNA): TGTGCCAGCATCGGCTCCTATAATTCACCCCTCCACTTT. The encoded protein is CASIGSYNSPLHF. The full variable domain, in which reference TRBV28 and TRBJ1-6 provide the parts outside the CDR3, is DVKVTQSSRYLVKRTGEKVFLECVQDMDHENMFWYRQDPGLGLRLIYFSYDVKMKEKGDIPEGYSVSREKKERFSLILESASTNQTSMYLCASIGSYNSPLHFGNGTRLTVT.

This chain uses TRBV7-2 with TRBJ2-7, with 10 bases fitting TRBD1. CDR3 length: 19 residues. Losses at the gene ends were 1 base for V and 4 bases for J; bases not matched to a gene: 16. Germline V gene sequence: CDR1 SGHTA, CDR2 FQGNSA. The CDR3 DNA follows: TGTGCCAGCAGCTTAGGAGTATCCGGGACAGGGGTACGTTCGTACGAGCAGTACTTC. As protein: CASSLGVSGTGVRSYEQYF. Together with reference TRBV7-2 and TRBJ2-7, the CDR3 gives the full variable domain: GAGVSQSPSNKVTEKGKDVELRCDPISGHTALYWYRQSLGQGLEFLIYFQGNSAPDKSGLPSDRFSAERTGGSVSTLTIQRTQQEDSAVYLCASSLGVSGTGVRSYEQYFGPGTRLTVT.

The sample holds a few counts of this clone. This rearrangement joins TRBV7-3 to TRBJ1-1, with a possible D match to TRBD1 (5 bases). With 0 bases removed from V and 11 bases from J, the gap between germline ends came to 13 bases. This CDR3 is built from 13 residues. Germline CDR1 reads SGHTA; CDR2 reads FQGTGA. The CDR3 DNA is TGTGCCAGCAGCTTAACGTTAGGGGCAGAGGCTTTCTTT. Translating it yields CASSLTLGAEAFF.

The chain is built from TRBV7-6 and TRBJ2-2, with 8 bases that match TRBD2. The CDR3 has 17 amino acids. The junction had 8 bases not matched to a gene; V was cut back by 5 bases and J by 0 bases. Germline CDR1 SGHVS, CDR2 FNYEAQ. CDR3 in amino acids: CASSRETSDPNTGELFF. CDR3 in DNA: TGTGCCAGCAGCCGCGAGACTAGCGATCCGAACACCGGGGAGCTGTTTTTT.

This chain joins TRBV19 and TRBJ1-5; possibly TRBD1 for D (6 bases). The V and J ends lost 5 bases and 6 bases respectively, with 26 bases between them. Germline CDR1 LNHDA, CDR2 SQIVND (reference sequence). The CDR3 extends over 18 amino acids. The CDR3 reads CASSAPGRVVGASQPQHF. As DNA, the CDR3 is TGTGCCAGTAGTGCTCCGGGAAGGGTCGTGGGGGCGAGTCAGCCCCAGCATTTT.

The sample holds one count of this clone. The V gene is TRBV28, the J gene TRBJ2-7; TRBD1 aligns across 8 bases. Germline values: CDR1 MDHEN, CDR2 SYDVKM. Trimming at V came to 6 bases and at J to 0 bases, leaving 1 base not matched to a gene. The CDR3 is made up of 13 amino acids. CDR3 sequence (DNA): TGTGCCAGCAGGGACAGGGCCTCCTACGAGCAGTACTTC. This translates into CASRDRASYEQYF.